These 27 T cell receptor beta chains share one sample of origin, sequenced in a study of identical twins. TCRdb ran MiXCR on the 5' RACE reads and lists one entry per CDR3 protein. The table has hundreds of thousands of distinct CDR3 sequences, roughly 7.5% seen once; the top ten hold less than 2.5%. These sequences were also reported in another study, on yellow fever vaccine responses in identical twins.

The specimen sequenced was memory (CD45RO+) T cells sorted from blood. All receptors come from a woman between 18 and 30 years old in good health.

This chain uses TRBV10-3 with TRBJ2-3; possible D gene TRBD2, 5 bases. With 4 bases removed from V and 0 bases from J, the gap between germline ends came to 17 bases. Germline V gene sequence: CDR1 ENHRY, CDR2 SYGVKD. There are 17 residues in the CDR3. The DNA of the CDR3 is TGTGCCATCAGTGCTCTGGGCTCCGGGGTTAGCACAGATACGCAGTATTTT. It encodes CAISALGSGVSTDTQYF.

This clonotype has only a few counts. This rearrangement joins TRBV28 to TRBJ1-2, with a tentative D call TRBD1 (6 bases). This CDR3 spans 13 amino acids. The V and J ends lost 6 bases and 3 bases respectively, with 11 bases between them. Per the germline V gene, CDR1 is MDHEN and CDR2 is SYDVKM. CDR3 region: CASSPTGHYGYTF. CDR3 DNA sequence: TGTGCCAGCAGCCCGACAGGTCACTATGGCTACACCTTC.

In its sample, this clonotype was seen a few times. CDR3 nucleotides: TGTGCCTGGAGCGGGGGGCACACAGATACGCAGTATTTT. It codes for CAWSGGHTDTQYF. The V gene is TRBV30, the J gene TRBJ2-3, with D possibly matching TRBD2 (7 bases). Trimming removed 3 bases from V and 2 bases from J, with 9 bases in between. The CDR3 consists of 13 residues. Germline-derived CDR1 and CDR2 are GTSNPN and SVGIG (reference sequence). The entire variable domain, with the rest obtained from reference TRBV30 and TRBJ2-3, is as follows: SQTIHQWPATLVQPVGSPLSLECTVEGTSNPNLYWYRQAAGRGLQLLFYSVGIGQISSEVPQNLSASRPQDRQFILSSKKLLLSDSGFYLCAWSGGHTDTQYFGPGTRLTVL.

The table lists this clonotype with many counts. The J gene is TRBJ2-5, the V gene TRBV7-2; no clear D. Trimming took 1 base from V and 5 from J, leaving 17 bases between them. The CDR3 totals 16 residues. Germline values: CDR1 SGHTA, CDR2 FQGNSA. CDR3 amino acids: CASSLGPRSSGETQYF. The CDR3, as DNA: TGTGCCAGCAGCTTAGGTCCTAGGTCATCCGGCGAGACCCAGTACTTC.

This clonotype was recorded many times. This rearrangement joins TRBV15 to TRBJ1-3; the match to TRBD1 covers 7 bases. This CDR3 spans 18 amino acids. Per the germline V gene, CDR1 is LNHNV and CDR2 is YYDKDF (reference sequence). J was trimmed by 0 bases and V by 0 bases; bases with no gene match: 8. The CDR3: CATSRDPGQFSSGNTIYF. For the CDR3, the DNA is TGTGCCACCAGCAGAGATCCGGGACAGTTCAGCTCTGGAAACACCATATATTTT.

This clonotype was found a few times. V is TRBV2 and J is TRBJ2-7; perhaps TRBD2 as D (9 bases). The germline V gene encodes CDR1 SNHLY and CDR2 FYNNEI. The CDR3 is 15 amino acids. V lost 7 bases, J lost 3 bases, and 19 bases lay in between. CDR3 amino acids: CASTLAGQANYEQYF. As DNA, the CDR3 is TGTGCCAGCACGCTAGCGGGACAGGCAAACTACGAGCAGTACTTC.

This clonotype came up a few times. The genes are TRBV12-3 or TRBV12-4 and TRBJ1-1; TRBD1 is a possible D gene (5 bases). This CDR3 has 14 amino acids. Trimming shortened V by 7 bases and J by 1 base, and 13 bases separated the two germline ends. The CDR3 DNA sequence: TGTGCCAGCAAACTAGGGACTGCGAACACTGAAGCTTTCTTT. Encoded protein: CASKLGTANTEAFF.

This clonotype showed up just a few times. The DNA of the CDR3 is TGTGCCAGCAGCTCCGGCAACAGGGGAAGCACCTACGAGCAGTACTTC. Encoded protein: CASSSGNRGSTYEQYF. The chain joins TRBV7-8 to TRBJ2-7; 7 bases map to TRBD1. Losses at the gene ends were 4 bases for V and 2 bases for J; bases not matched to a gene: 11. The CDR3 runs to 16 residues. CDR1 is SGHVS, CDR2 FQNEAQ, per germline.

A few counts support this clonotype. At one boundary the junction diverges from the germline segment, which might be a read error. J is TRBJ2-5 and V is TRBV14, with D hard to call. The CDR3 has 14 amino acids. The germline V gene has CDR1 SGHDN and CDR2 FVKESK. This CDR3 reads CASSQDGLGQSSHF. The CDR3 DNA reads TGTGCCAGCAGCCAAGATGGCCTGGGCCAATCCTCGCACTTC. Using reference TRBV14 and TRBJ2-5 for the parts outside the CDR3, the full variable domain is EAGVTQFPSHSVIEKGQTVTLRCDPISGHDNLYWYRRVMGKEIKFLLHFVKESKQDESGMPNNRFLAERTGGTYSTLKVQPAELEDSGVYFCASSQDGLGQSSHFGPGTRLLVL.

This clonotype was counted ten times or more. The V call is TRBV4-3, the J call TRBJ2-5; 11 nucleotides agree with TRBD2. This CDR3 is built from 17 residues. Germline-derived CDR1 and CDR2 are LGHNA and YSLEER. With V trimmed by 1 base and J by 4 bases, 8 bases remained unmatched. Here the CDR3 reads CASSQGHLAGGGETQYF. Written as DNA, the CDR3 is TGCGCCAGCAGCCAAGGACACCTAGCGGGAGGTGGAGAGACCCAGTACTTC.

The chain couples TRBV19 to TRBJ2-3; either TRBD1 or TRBD2 may supply D (5 bases each). V was clipped by 3 bases and J by 2 bases, with 9 bases between them. The V gene's germline CDR1 is LNHDA and CDR2 SQIVND (reference sequence). The CDR3 runs 14 residues. The CDR3, as DNA: TGTGCCAGTAGTATCGGGGCCTCCACAGATACGCAGTATTTT. Amino acid sequence: CASSIGASTDTQYF. Full variable domain (rest looked up from reference TRBV19 and TRBJ2-3): DGGITQSPKYLFRKEGQNVTLSCEQNLNHDAMYWYRQDPGQGLRLIYYSQIVNDFQKGDIAEGYSVSREKKESFPLTVTSAQKNPTAFYLCASSIGASTDTQYFGPGTRLTVL.

This clonotype was found a few times. V usage is TRBV15 and J usage is TRBJ1-5; D is undetermined. V was pared by 5 bases and J by 4 bases, with 9 bases between. The CDR3 is 13 amino acids. The V gene's germline CDR1 is LNHNV and CDR2 YYDKDF (reference sequence). The chain's CDR3 is CATSLGRNQPQHF. The CDR3 DNA reads as TGTGCCACCAGCCTAGGGCGGAATCAGCCCCAGCATTTT.

This clonotype was found a few times. The chain carries TRBV6-2 or TRBV6-3 and TRBJ2-7; 9 bases match TRBD1. Trimming removed 1 base from V and 4 bases from J; junction bases left unmatched: 2. The germline gives CDR1 MNHEY, CDR2 SVGEGT. The CDR3 sequence is 14 residues long. CDR3 protein: CASSYWDRVYEQYF. The CDR3 DNA reads TGTGCCAGCAGTTACTGGGACAGGGTTTACGAGCAGTACTTC.

The table lists this clonotype with a few counts. The chain is built from TRBV9 and TRBJ1-1; 7 nucleotides match TRBD1. The germline gives CDR1 SGDLS, CDR2 YYNGEE. CDR3 length: 14 residues. The V segment lost 3 bases and the J segment 4 bases; nucleotides outside the gene matches: 6. The CDR3: CASSGVTGVTEAFF. The CDR3 DNA reads TGTGCCAGCAGCGGAGTCACAGGGGTCACTGAAGCTTTCTTT.

This clonotype was detected ten times or more. The CDR3 spells CASSLSPGTGSSYEQYF. CDR3 bases: TGTGCCAGCAGTTTATCACCGGGGACAGGGTCCTCCTACGAGCAGTACTTC. The gene calls are TRBV27 and TRBJ2-7, with TRBD1 matching over 9 bases. The V gene's germline CDR1 is MNHEY and CDR2 SMNVEV (reference sequence). The ends lost 0 bases at V and 0 bases at J; junction bases unmatched: 6. The CDR3 has 17 amino acids.

This clonotype was observed a handful of times. The chain combines TRBV4-3 with TRBJ2-1; D is unclear. The germline CDR1 and CDR2 sequences are LGHNA and YSLEER. The length of the CDR3 is 15 residues. Deletions cut 1 base from V and 2 bases from J, with 9 bases between. In nucleotides, the CDR3 is TGCGCCAGCAGCCAAGCTAGGGAAGCCTACAATGAGCAGTTCTTC. Translated, it gives CASSQAREAYNEQFF.

This clonotype has only a few counts. The chain couples TRBV24-1 to TRBJ2-7; D uncertain. From germline, CDR1 is KGHDR and CDR2 SFDVKD. This CDR3 has 8 amino acids. V lost 12 bases to trimming and J lost 1 base, with 0 bases between them. CDR3 sequence: CASYEQYF. CDR3 sequence (DNA): TGTGCCTCCTACGAGCAGTACTTC.

This clonotype was counted ten times or more. The chain carries TRBV20-1 and TRBJ2-3; TRBD1 matches at 9 bases. This CDR3 spans 15 amino acids. Trimming cost V 6 bases and J 4 bases; bases outside gene matches: 11. Germline-derived CDR1 and CDR2 are DFQATT and SNEGSKA (reference sequence). CDR3 nucleotides: TGCAGTGCGATCGATGGGACAGGGAAATCAGATACGCAGTATTTT. This translates into CSAIDGTGKSDTQYF.

This clonotype was counted between two and nine times. The chain links TRBV11-2 to TRBJ2-7, with 7 bases fitting TRBD1. This CDR3 contains 15 residues. Trimming took 0 bases from V and 0 from J; bases not matched to a gene: 2. CDR1 SGHAT and CDR2 FQNNGV come from the germline V gene. The CDR3 sequence is CASSLEGGPSYEQYF. The CDR3 DNA reads TGTGCCAGCAGCTTAGAAGGGGGCCCCTCCTACGAGCAGTACTTC.

This clonotype was picked up a small number of times. V usage is TRBV20-1 and J usage is TRBJ2-7; 7 bases fit TRBD2. J was trimmed by 4 bases and V by 8 bases; bases with no gene match: 14. The CDR3 has 14 residues. CDR1 is DFQATT, CDR2 SNEGSKA, per germline (reference sequence). CDR3 loop: CSQYTLVAGYEQYF. In DNA form, the CDR3 reads TGCAGTCAATATACCTTAGTAGCGGGTTACGAGCAGTACTTC.

V usage is TRBV6-5 and J usage is TRBJ2-2; 9 positions match TRBD2. Germline loops: CDR1 MNHEY, CDR2 SVGAGI. The J segment lost 7 bases and the V segment lost 2 bases, leaving 8 bases of the junction unmatched. The CDR3 has 16 residues. The chain's CDR3 is CASSYVVAGAFGELFF. For the CDR3, the DNA is TGTGCCAGCAGTTACGTGGTAGCGGGAGCGTTCGGGGAGCTGTTTTTT.

This clonotype was seen ten or more times. The V gene is TRBV6-2 or TRBV6-3, the J gene TRBJ2-7; 7 bases map to TRBD2. V dropped 10 bases and J dropped 3; count of bases not matched to a gene: 18. The germline gives CDR1 MNHEY, CDR2 SVGEGT. The CDR3 extends over 16 amino acids. The CDR3 region is CATHKTGPSGIYEQYF. The CDR3 DNA sequence: TGTGCCACACATAAGACGGGGCCTAGCGGCATCTACGAGCAGTACTTC.

There are a few counts of this clonotype. The CDR3: CSARDKGQGTTGELFF. Here the CDR3 DNA reads TGCAGTGCTAGAGATAAGGGACAGGGGACCACCGGGGAGCTGTTTTTT. This chain links TRBV20-1 with TRBJ2-2, with 10 bases aligning to TRBD1. The germline V gene has CDR1 DFQATT and CDR2 SNEGSKA (reference sequence). V trimming: 0 bases; J trimming: 4 bases; junction bases outside the gene matches: 5. The length of the CDR3 is 16 residues.

This clonotype came up many times. The chain joins TRBV7-9 to TRBJ2-1; 10 bases are a match to TRBD2. V trimming: 1 base; J trimming: 5 bases; junction bases outside the gene matches: 2. The CDR3 totals 15 residues. CDR1 is SEHNR and CDR2 is FQNEAQ in the germline V gene (reference sequence). The CDR3 loop is CASSLDGTSDNEQFF. The CDR3 DNA reads TGTGCCAGCAGCTTAGATGGGACTAGCGACAATGAGCAGTTCTTC.

Comment on this clonotype: A clone one base away is much larger, so this may be a read error. The chain recombines TRBV29-1 with TRBJ2-7; 10 positions agree with TRBD1. The CDR3 is 12 residues long. With 6 bases clipped from V and 5 bases from J, the junction kept 4 bases outside the gene matches. The germline V gene has CDR1 SQVTM and CDR2 ANQGSEA. CDR3 sequence: CSVGTGVHEQYF. The CDR3 DNA sequence: TGCAGCGTGGGGACAGGGGTCCACGAGCAGTACTTC.

The V gene is TRBV19, the J gene TRBJ2-3; 11 bases fit TRBD2. CDR1 and CDR2 from the germline V gene are LNHDA and SQIVND (reference sequence). The CDR3 sequence is 15 residues long. The trim removed 3 bases at V and 4 bases at J, leaving 3 bases unmatched. Written as DNA, the CDR3 is TGTGCCAGTAGTATCGGTAGCGGGAGGGCAGATACGCAGTATTTT. Translating gives CASSIGSGRADTQYF.

The chain is built from TRBV28 and TRBJ2-5; TRBD2 is a possible D gene (7 bases). V gave up 1 base and J gave up 1 base, with 16 bases separating them. The CDR3 totals 17 residues. Germline CDR1 MDHEN, CDR2 SYDVKM. CDR3 DNA: TGTGCCAGCAGTTTATTGGGGGGGGCCAGTTCCCAAGAGACCCAGTACTTC. This translates into CASSLLGGASSQETQYF.